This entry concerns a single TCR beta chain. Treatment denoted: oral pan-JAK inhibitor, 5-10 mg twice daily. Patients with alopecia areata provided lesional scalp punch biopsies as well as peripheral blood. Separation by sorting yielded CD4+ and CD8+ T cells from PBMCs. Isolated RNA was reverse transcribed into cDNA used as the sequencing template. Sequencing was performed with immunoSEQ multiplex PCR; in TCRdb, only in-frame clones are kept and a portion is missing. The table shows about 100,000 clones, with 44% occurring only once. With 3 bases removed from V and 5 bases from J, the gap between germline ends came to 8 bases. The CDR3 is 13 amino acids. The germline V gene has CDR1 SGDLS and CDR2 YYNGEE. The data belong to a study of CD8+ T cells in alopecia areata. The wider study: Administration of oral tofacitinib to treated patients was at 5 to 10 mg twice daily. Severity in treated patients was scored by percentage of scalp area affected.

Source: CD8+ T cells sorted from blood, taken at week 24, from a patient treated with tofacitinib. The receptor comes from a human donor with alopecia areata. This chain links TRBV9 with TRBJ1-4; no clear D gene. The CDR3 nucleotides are TGTGCCAGCAGCGCTTTCGGAAATGAAAAACTGTTTTTT. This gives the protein CASSAFGNEKLFF.